This is a list of T cell receptor beta chains from one sample in a study of cytomegalovirus exposure and HLA in healthy donors. Only in-frame clones appear in the TCRdb table, and some are missing; sequencing was by immunoSEQ multiplex PCR. Of about 150,000 clones in the sample, approximately 79% were seen once. The specimen was PBMCs. The receptors were gathered from a man between 18 and 29 years old in good health and CMV-seropositive. CDR3s include the opening cysteine and the closing phenylalanine or tryptophan. The D gene is left open where the match is weak. Only some rows state a clone size, as once, few, many or a class for expanded clones.

TRBV10-1,-,TRBJ1-5,-,CASGVSNQPQHF,TGCGCCAGCGGAGTGAGCAATCAGCCCCAGCATTTT
TRBV5-1,-,TRBJ2-2,TRBD1,CASKAGDRGFSGELFF,TGCGCCAGCAAGGCGGGAGACAGGGGGTTTTCCGGGGAGCTGTTTTTT
TRBV6-1,few,TRBJ2-1,-,CASNPQGSSYNEQFF,TGTGCCAGCAACCCACAGGGTTCCTCCTACAATGAGCAGTTCTTC
TRBV29-1,-,TRBJ2-3,-,CSARPSDGDTQYF,TGCAGCGCCCGACCTAGCGATGGAGATACGCAGTATTTT
TRBV14,-,TRBJ1-1,TRBD1,CASSPLTGMNTEAFF,TGTGCCAGCAGCCCCCTGACAGGGATGAACACTGAAGCTTTCTTT
TRBV7-7,-,TRBJ2-5,-,CASSNAGLETQYF,TGTGCTAGCAGCAATGCAGGACTGGAGACCCAGTACTTC
TRBV7-7,-,TRBJ2-3,-,CASSLQLAGPGVSDTQYF,TGTGCTAGCAGCTTACAGCTTGCGGGACCGGGGGTTTCGGATACGCAGTATTTT
TRBV29-1,-,TRBJ1-1,TRBD1,CSVVGGNMNTEAFF,TGCAGCGTTGTAGGGGGCAATATGAACACTGAAGCTTTCTTT
TRBV7-2,-,TRBJ2-1,TRBD2,CASSLVSSGGHEQFF,TGTGCCAGCAGCTTAGTGTCTAGCGGGGGGCATGAGCAGTTCTTC
TRBV2,-,TRBJ2-7,TRBD1,CASSAGQGKVYEQYF,TGTGCCAGCAGTGCCGGACAGGGAAAGGTCTACGAGCAGTACTTC
TRBV7-9,once,TRBJ1-5,-,CASSPLGGEGQPQHF,TGTGCCAGCAGCCCCCTAGGGGGGGAGGGTCAGCCCCAGCATTTT
TRBV7-2,few,TRBJ2-6,-,CASTPWAYSGANVLTF,TGTGCCAGCACCCCGTGGGCCTATTCTGGGGCCAACGTCCTGACTTTC
TRBV28,few,TRBJ2-3,-,CASIPLPGSDTQYF,TGTGCCAGCATTCCACTGCCGGGGTCTGATACGCAGTATTTT
TRBV10-3,-,TRBJ1-4,-,CANRERREPRNEKLFF,TGTGCCAACCGGGAAAGGAGGGAACCTAGAAATGAAAAACTGTTTTTT
TRBV30,once,TRBJ1-5,-,CAWSVQGSNQPQHF,TGTGCCTGGAGTGTACAGGGAAGTAATCAGCCCCAGCATTTT
TRBV7-8,-,TRBJ2-1,TRBD2,CASRTLAGGRNEQFF,TGTGCCAGCAGAACTCTAGCGGGAGGGCGGAATGAGCAGTTCTTC
TRBV4-3,few,TRBJ2-7,TRBD2,CASSQVTTSGSYEQYF,TGCGCCAGCAGCCAAGTAACCACTAGCGGATCCTACGAGCAGTACTTC
TRBV25-1,once,TRBJ2-5,TRBD1,CASRQGETQYF,TGTGCCAGCCGACAGGGGGAGACCCAGTACTTC
TRBV6-6,-,TRBJ1-2,TRBD1,CASSRSSGTGQGYTF,TGTGCCAGCAGTCGCTCGTCTGGGACAGGGCAGGGCTACACCTTC
TRBV28,-,TRBJ1-2,-,CASTDFGGYTF,TGTGCCAGCACCGACTTTGGTGGCTACACCTTC
TRBV7-7,-,TRBJ2-7,-,CASSLAADSYEQYF,TGTGCTAGCAGCTTAGCGGCGGATTCCTACGAGCAGTACTTC
TRBV4-3,-,TRBJ2-7,TRBD1,CASSQYRGKGPYEQYF,TGCGCCAGCAGCCAATACAGGGGCAAAGGACCCTACGAGCAGTACTTC
TRBV29-1,-,TRBJ2-4,TRBD2,CSVGLAGLAKNIQYF,TGCAGCGTTGGGCTAGCGGGACTAGCCAAAAACATTCAGTACTTC
TRBV5-1,-,TRBJ2-3,-,CASSWRDPNTDTQYF,TGCGCCAGCAGCTGGAGGGACCCGAACACAGATACGCAGTATTTT
TRBV27,-,TRBJ2-7,TRBD2,CASSLSGPGLADYEQYF,TGTGCCAGCAGTTTAAGTGGTCCAGGACTAGCCGACTACGAGCAGTACTTC
TRBV7-9,-,TRBJ2-5,-,CSSSLKAETQYF,TGTTCCAGCAGCTTGAAAGCGGAGACCCAGTACTTC
TRBV29-1,-,TRBJ1-1,TRBD1,CSVRIGQGEAFF,TGCAGCGTTCGAATCGGACAGGGTGAAGCTTTCTTT
TRBV19,-,TRBJ1-6,TRBD1,CASRDRGSPLHF,TGTGCCAGCCGGGACAGGGGTTCACCCCTCCACTTT
TRBV11-1,-,TRBJ2-1,TRBD2,CASSLITSGVYNEQFF,TGTGCCAGCAGCTTAATAACTAGCGGAGTATACAATGAGCAGTTCTTC
TRBV5-4,-,TRBJ2-7,TRBD2,CASSPLAGKSYEQYF,TGTGCCAGCAGCCCCCTAGCGGGGAAGTCCTACGAGCAGTACTTC
TRBV19,-,TRBJ2-7,-,CASSKGQNYEQYF,TGTGCCAGTAGTAAGGGACAAAACTACGAGCAGTACTTC
TRBV4-1,-,TRBJ2-5,-,CASSQVGLRVLETQYF,TGCGCCAGCAGCCAAGTGGGACTCAGGGTCCTCGAGACCCAGTACTTC
TRBV6-6,few,TRBJ1-2,-,CASSYPVRARYTF,TGTGCCAGCAGTTACCCGGTCAGGGCCCGCTACACCTTC
TRBV5-6,few,TRBJ2-1,TRBD1,CASSNDRVQFF,TGTGCCAGCAGCAACGACAGGGTCCAGTTCTTC
TRBV4-1,-,TRBJ2-3,TRBD1,CASSQVWGGQGGDTQYF,TGCGCCAGCAGCCAAGTGTGGGGGGGACAGGGAGGAGATACGCAGTATTTT
TRBV5-4,-,TRBJ2-7,-,CASSFETGLGYEQYF,TGTGCCAGCAGCTTCGAAACAGGGCTGGGCTACGAGCAGTACTTC
TRBV10-3,-,TRBJ2-7,TRBD2,CAISPLAGDHEQYF,TGTGCCATCAGCCCCCTGGCGGGAGATCACGAGCAGTACTTC
TRBV14,-,TRBJ2-3,-,CASSPWGDTDTQYF,TGTGCCAGCAGCCCTTGGGGGGACACAGATACGCAGTATTTT
TRBV5-8,-,TRBJ2-2,TRBD1,CASSLEDRVLANTGELFF,TGTGCCAGCAGCTTGGAGGACAGGGTTTTAGCGAACACCGGGGAGCTGTTTTTT